The clone carrying this T cell receptor (beta chain) was picked up a small number of times. This entry comes from a study of cytomegalovirus exposure and HLA in healthy donors. Researchers ran the PCR with 60 Vbeta and 13 Jbeta primers. TCRdb's table, derived via immunoSEQ multiplex PCR, lists solely in-frame clones and lacks some. The data contain tens of thousands of clones, roughly 76% of them singletons. The CDR3 is 15 amino acids. Germline V CDR1 and CDR2: SGHDT, YYEEEE. With 2 bases removed from V and 7 bases from J, the gap between germline ends came to 15 bases. The sequence derives from a woman between 25 and 40 years old in good health and CMV-seropositive. The sample taken for sequencing was PBMCs. The V and J genes are TRBV5-6 and TRBJ1-4; D is ambiguous. The CDR3 nucleotides are TGTGCCAGCAGCTTACTTGAGGGAAGCGGTGAAAAACTGTTTTTT. It translates to CASSLLEGSGEKLFF.